These T cell receptor beta chains were read from a single sample in a study of beta chain features in type 1 diabetes. Profiling relied on immunoSEQ multiplex PCR, and the TCRdb table lists in-frame clones only, not all of them. This table holds 680,000 or so clones, around 15% found once. The specimen sequenced was naive CD4+ T cells from blood. All receptors come from a man between 18 and 29 years old in good health. The CDR3 runs from the conserved cysteine through the conserved F or W. Each record gives: J gene, D gene, V gene, clone size, CDR3 protein, CDR3 DNA. The D gene is left open where the match is weak. The size of a clone is reported for some rows only, either as once, few or many, or as a class for expanded clones.

J gene: TRBJ2-6
D gene: TRBD1
V gene: TRBV5-6
clone size: few
CDR3 protein: CASSLLTGAGANVLTF
CDR3 DNA: TGTGCCAGCAGCTTGCTGACAGGGGCTGGGGCCAACGTCCTGACTTTC

J gene: TRBJ2-5
D gene: TRBD2
V gene: TRBV5-6
clone size: few
CDR3 protein: CASSLLVASGRKETQYF
CDR3 DNA: TGTGCCAGCAGCTTGCTCGTGGCTAGCGGGAGGAAAGAGACCCAGTACTTC

J gene: TRBJ2-1
D gene: TRBD2
V gene: TRBV28
clone size: few
CDR3 protein: CASSISGAAEQFF
CDR3 DNA: TGTGCCAGCAGTATTAGCGGGGCGGCGGAGCAGTTCTTC

J gene: TRBJ1-2
D gene: -
V gene: TRBV7-2
clone size: -
CDR3 protein: CASSSDPNQPIQGYTF
CDR3 DNA: TGTGCCAGCAGCTCTGACCCCAACCAGCCAATTCAGGGCTACACCTTC

J gene: TRBJ2-1
D gene: TRBD1
V gene: TRBV7-2
clone size: -
CDR3 protein: CASSLEDRGLYNEQFF
CDR3 DNA: TGTGCCAGCAGCTTAGAAGACAGGGGCCTCTACAATGAGCAGTTCTTC

J gene: TRBJ2-1
D gene: -
V gene: TRBV9
clone size: few
CDR3 protein: CASSVAHSRTDYNEQFF
CDR3 DNA: TGTGCCAGCAGCGTAGCCCATAGTCGTACAGACTACAATGAGCAGTTCTTC

J gene: TRBJ1-4
D gene: -
V gene: TRBV27
clone size: few
CDR3 protein: CASSSRGAATNEKLFF
CDR3 DNA: TGTGCCAGCAGCTCACGGGGGGCCGCAACTAATGAAAAACTGTTTTTT

J gene: TRBJ2-7
D gene: -
V gene: TRBV5-1
clone size: few
CDR3 protein: CASSLAHGFSYEQYF
CDR3 DNA: TGCGCCAGCAGCTTGGCGCACGGATTCTCCTACGAGCAGTACTTC

J gene: TRBJ1-2
D gene: TRBD1
V gene: TRBV5-8
clone size: few
CDR3 protein: CASTPDRGYGYTF
CDR3 DNA: TGTGCCAGCACCCCGGACAGGGGATATGGCTACACCTTC

J gene: TRBJ2-7
D gene: -
V gene: TRBV9
clone size: -
CDR3 protein: CASSVAHGQGAYEQYF
CDR3 DNA: TGTGCCAGCAGCGTAGCTCACGGTCAAGGGGCCTACGAGCAGTACTTC

J gene: TRBJ2-4
D gene: -
V gene: TRBV18
clone size: -
CDR3 protein: CASSPGFGFENIQYF
CDR3 DNA: TGTGCCAGCTCACCAGGGTTCGGGTTCGAAAACATTCAGTACTTC

J gene: TRBJ2-3
D gene: -
V gene: TRBV19
clone size: -
CDR3 protein: CASSTKGEAATQYF
CDR3 DNA: TGTGCCAGTAGTACAAAGGGGGAAGCGGCTACGCAGTATTTT

J gene: TRBJ1-5
D gene: TRBD1
V gene: TRBV15
clone size: few
CDR3 protein: CATSSLTGASNQPQHF
CDR3 DNA: TGTGCCACCAGCAGCCTGACAGGGGCTAGCAATCAGCCCCAGCATTTT

J gene: TRBJ2-1
D gene: TRBD2
V gene: TRBV28
clone size: -
CDR3 protein: CASSARLAGHSYNEQFF
CDR3 DNA: TGTGCCAGCAGTGCAAGACTAGCGGGTCACTCCTACAATGAGCAGTTCTTC

J gene: TRBJ1-2
D gene: -
V gene: TRBV30
clone size: few
CDR3 protein: CAWRHRSYGYTF
CDR3 DNA: TGTGCCTGGCGACACCGCTCCTATGGCTACACCTTC

J gene: TRBJ1-4
D gene: -
V gene: TRBV4-1
clone size: -
CDR3 protein: CASSYPGGRLFF
CDR3 DNA: TGCGCCAGCAGCTACCCAGGTGGTAGGCTGTTTTTT

J gene: TRBJ1-4
D gene: TRBD1
V gene: TRBV7-8
clone size: many
CDR3 protein: CASRLTRGRNEKLFF
CDR3 DNA: TGTGCCAGCAGGCTCACAAGGGGGCGGAATGAAAAACTGTTTTTT

J gene: TRBJ2-1
D gene: TRBD2
V gene: TRBV28
clone size: few
CDR3 protein: CASSPAASGNHEQFF
CDR3 DNA: TGTGCCAGCTCCCCGGCGGCTAGCGGGAACCATGAGCAGTTCTTC

J gene: TRBJ1-4
D gene: -
V gene: TRBV6-6
clone size: few
CDR3 protein: CASSLGRGSNEKLFF
CDR3 DNA: TGTGCCAGCAGCCTCGGCCGAGGGTCTAATGAAAAACTGTTTTTT

J gene: TRBJ1-6
D gene: TRBD1
V gene: TRBV10-3
clone size: -
CDR3 protein: CAISGGQGALNNSPLHF
CDR3 DNA: TGTGCCATCAGTGGGGGACAGGGGGCCCTTAACAATTCACCCCTCCACTTT

J gene: TRBJ1-2
D gene: -
V gene: TRBV5-1
clone size: -
CDR3 protein: CASSGGHPTNYGYTF
CDR3 DNA: TGCGCCAGCAGCGGGGGACACCCAACTAACTATGGCTACACCTTC

J gene: TRBJ2-7
D gene: TRBD1
V gene: TRBV19
clone size: -
CDR3 protein: CASRTGTGGYEQYF
CDR3 DNA: TGTGCCAGTAGGACCGGGACAGGGGGCTACGAGCAGTACTTC

J gene: TRBJ1-2
D gene: TRBD1
V gene: TRBV5-6
clone size: -
CDR3 protein: CASSDPGQGHGYTF
CDR3 DNA: TGTGCCAGCAGCGATCCGGGACAGGGTCATGGCTACACCTTC

J gene: TRBJ2-7
D gene: -
V gene: TRBV27
clone size: few
CDR3 protein: CASSFGGAGREQYF
CDR3 DNA: TGTGCCAGCAGTTTCGGCGGGGCCGGACGAGAGCAGTACTTC

J gene: TRBJ1-6
D gene: -
V gene: TRBV7-2
clone size: few
CDR3 protein: CASSFNSPLHF
CDR3 DNA: TGTGCCAGCAGCTTCAATTCACCCCTCCACTTT

J gene: TRBJ1-5
D gene: -
V gene: TRBV19
clone size: -
CDR3 protein: CPGAPQHF
CDR3 DNA: TGTCCCGGTGCGCCCCAGCATTTT

J gene: TRBJ2-4
D gene: -
V gene: TRBV21-1
clone size: -
CDR3 protein: CASRRDRGYASKNIQYF
CDR3 DNA: TGTGCCAGCCGCCGGGACAGGGGTTACGCATCCAAAAACATTCAGTACTTC

J gene: TRBJ1-3
D gene: -
V gene: TRBV4-1
clone size: few
CDR3 protein: CASSQGRVRSSGNTIYF
CDR3 DNA: TGCGCCAGCAGCCAAGGTAGGGTCCGAAGCTCTGGAAACACCATATATTTT

J gene: TRBJ1-2
D gene: TRBD1
V gene: TRBV10-3
clone size: -
CDR3 protein: CATQGRTGDYGYTF
CDR3 DNA: TGTGCCACCCAAGGTAGGACAGGTGACTATGGCTACACCTTC

J gene: TRBJ2-5
D gene: -
V gene: TRBV7-3
clone size: -
CDR3 protein: CASSFGGRETQYF
CDR3 DNA: TGTGCCAGCAGCTTCGGGGGTCGGGAGACCCAGTACTTC

J gene: TRBJ2-7
D gene: -
V gene: TRBV27
clone size: -
CDR3 protein: CASSPQSASYEQYF
CDR3 DNA: TGTGCCAGCAGTCCTCAATCCGCCTCCTACGAGCAGTACTTC

J gene: TRBJ1-1
D gene: -
V gene: TRBV18
clone size: few
CDR3 protein: CASSPAQKNTEAFF
CDR3 DNA: TGTGCCAGCTCACCAGCACAAAAGAACACTGAAGCTTTCTTT

J gene: TRBJ1-4
D gene: -
V gene: TRBV18
clone size: -
CDR3 protein: CASSPPDVLEKLFF
CDR3 DNA: TGTGCCAGCTCCCCACCGGACGTACTGGAAAAACTGTTTTTT

J gene: TRBJ2-1
D gene: -
V gene: TRBV7-2
clone size: -
CDR3 protein: CASTPGGTRHNEQFF
CDR3 DNA: TGTGCCAGCACGCCTGGGGGGACACGACACAATGAGCAGTTCTTC

J gene: TRBJ2-1
D gene: -
V gene: TRBV10-3
clone size: -
CDR3 protein: CAISLLQGPYNEQFF
CDR3 DNA: TGTGCCATCAGCCTCCTACAGGGCCCCTACAATGAGCAGTTCTTC